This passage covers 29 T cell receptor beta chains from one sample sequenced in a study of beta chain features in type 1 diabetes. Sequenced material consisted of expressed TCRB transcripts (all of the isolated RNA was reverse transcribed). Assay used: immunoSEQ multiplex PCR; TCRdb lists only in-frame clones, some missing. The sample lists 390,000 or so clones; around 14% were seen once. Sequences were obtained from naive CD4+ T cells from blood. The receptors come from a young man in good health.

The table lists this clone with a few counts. The CDR3, as DNA: TGTGCCAGCAGCTTGGACTCAAAAACCTATGGCTACACCTTC. Translated, it gives CASSLDSKTYGYTF. This chain links TRBV7-2 with TRBJ1-2; D call uncertain. Per germline, CDR1 SGHTA and CDR2 FQGNSA. The V and J ends lost 3 bases and 4 bases respectively, with 12 bases between them. CDR3 length equals 14 residues.

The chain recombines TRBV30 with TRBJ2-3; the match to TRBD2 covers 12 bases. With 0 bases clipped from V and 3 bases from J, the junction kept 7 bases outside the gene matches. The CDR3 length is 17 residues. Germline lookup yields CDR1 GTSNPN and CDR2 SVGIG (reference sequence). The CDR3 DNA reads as TGTGCCTGGAGTGTGGCTAGCGGGAGGGCCATGACAGATACGCAGTATTTT. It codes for CAWSVASGRAMTDTQYF.

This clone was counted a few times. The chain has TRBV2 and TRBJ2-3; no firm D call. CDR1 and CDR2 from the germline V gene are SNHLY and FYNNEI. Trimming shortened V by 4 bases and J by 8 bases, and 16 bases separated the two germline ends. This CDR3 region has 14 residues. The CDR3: CASSGRVDTGTQYF. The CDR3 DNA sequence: TGTGCCAGCAGTGGCCGGGTAGACACGGGTACGCAGTATTTT. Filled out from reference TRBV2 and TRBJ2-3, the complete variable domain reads EPEVTQTPSHQVTQMGQEVILRCVPISNHLYFYWYRQILGQKVEFLVSFYNNEISEKSEIFDDQFSVERPDGSNFTLKIRSTKLEDSAMYFCASSGRVDTGTQYFGPGTRLTVL.

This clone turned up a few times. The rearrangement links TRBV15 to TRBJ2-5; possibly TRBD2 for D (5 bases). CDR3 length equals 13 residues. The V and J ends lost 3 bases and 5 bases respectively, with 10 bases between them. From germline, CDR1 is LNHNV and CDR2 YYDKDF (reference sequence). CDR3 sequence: CATSSQLAETQYF. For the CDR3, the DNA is TGTGCCACCAGCAGCCAGCTAGCCGAGACCCAGTACTTC.

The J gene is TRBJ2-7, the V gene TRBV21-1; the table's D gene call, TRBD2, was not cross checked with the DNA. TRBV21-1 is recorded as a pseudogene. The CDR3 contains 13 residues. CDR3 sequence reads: CASSPIAAYEQYV. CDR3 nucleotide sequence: TGTGCCAGCAGCCCTATAGCGGCATACGAGCAGTACGTC.

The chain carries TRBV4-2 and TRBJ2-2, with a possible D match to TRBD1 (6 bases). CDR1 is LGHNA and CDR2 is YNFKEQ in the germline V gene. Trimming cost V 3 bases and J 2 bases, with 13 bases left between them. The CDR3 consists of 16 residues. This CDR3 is CASSQWGLSNTGELFF. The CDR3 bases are TGTGCCAGCAGCCAGTGGGGGCTGAGCAACACCGGGGAGCTGTTTTTT.

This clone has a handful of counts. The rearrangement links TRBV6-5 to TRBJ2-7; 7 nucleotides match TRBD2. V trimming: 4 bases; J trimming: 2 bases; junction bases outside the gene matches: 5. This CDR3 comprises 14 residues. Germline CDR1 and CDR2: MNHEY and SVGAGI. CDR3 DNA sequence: TGTGCCAGCAGTTCTGAAAGCGGGGCCTACGAGCAGTACGTC. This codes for CASSSESGAYEQYV.

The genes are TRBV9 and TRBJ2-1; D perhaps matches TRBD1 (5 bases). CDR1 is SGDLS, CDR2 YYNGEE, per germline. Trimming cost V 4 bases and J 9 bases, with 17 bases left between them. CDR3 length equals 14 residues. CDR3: CASSPMGPPGEQFF. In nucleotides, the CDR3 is TGTGCCAGCAGCCCCATGGGGCCCCCCGGTGAGCAGTTCTTC.

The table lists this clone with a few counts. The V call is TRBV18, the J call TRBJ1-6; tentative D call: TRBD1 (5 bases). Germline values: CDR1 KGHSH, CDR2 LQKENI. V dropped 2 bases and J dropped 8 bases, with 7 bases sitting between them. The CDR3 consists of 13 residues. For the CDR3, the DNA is TGTGCCAGCTCACCAGGGGGGTATTCACCCCTCCACTTT. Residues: CASSPGGYSPLHF.

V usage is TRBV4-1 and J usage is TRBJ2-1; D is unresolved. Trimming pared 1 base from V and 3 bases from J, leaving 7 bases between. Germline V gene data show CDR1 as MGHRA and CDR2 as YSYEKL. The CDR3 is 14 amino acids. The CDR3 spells CASSQVVLYNEQFF. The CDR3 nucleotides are TGCGCCAGCAGCCAAGTCGTTCTCTACAATGAGCAGTTCTTC.

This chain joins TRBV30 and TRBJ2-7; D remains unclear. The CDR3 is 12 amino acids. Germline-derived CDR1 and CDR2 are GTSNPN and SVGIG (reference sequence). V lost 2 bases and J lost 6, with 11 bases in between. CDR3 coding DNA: TGTGCCTGGAGTCCCCCTTTGGGCGAGCAGTACGTC. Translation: CAWSPPLGEQYV.

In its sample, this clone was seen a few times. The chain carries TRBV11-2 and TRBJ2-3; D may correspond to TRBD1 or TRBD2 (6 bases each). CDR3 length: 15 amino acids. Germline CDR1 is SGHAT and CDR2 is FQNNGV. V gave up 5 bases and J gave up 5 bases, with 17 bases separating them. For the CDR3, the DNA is TGTGCCAGCAGCCGTGCCCTAGGGGGGCGAGATACGCAGTATTTT. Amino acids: CASSRALGGRDTQYF. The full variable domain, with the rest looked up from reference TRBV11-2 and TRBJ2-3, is EAGVAQSPRYKIIEKRQSVAFWCNPISGHATLYWYQQILGQGPKLLIQFQNNGVVDDSQLPKDRFSAERLKGVDSTLKIQPAKLEDSAVYLCASSRALGGRDTQYFGPGTRLTVL.

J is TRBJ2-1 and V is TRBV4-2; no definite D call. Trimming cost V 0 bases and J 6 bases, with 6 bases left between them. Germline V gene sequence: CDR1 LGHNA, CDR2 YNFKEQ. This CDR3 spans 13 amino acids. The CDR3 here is CASSQEGPNEQFF. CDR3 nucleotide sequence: TGTGCCAGCAGCCAAGAAGGTCCCAATGAGCAGTTCTTC.

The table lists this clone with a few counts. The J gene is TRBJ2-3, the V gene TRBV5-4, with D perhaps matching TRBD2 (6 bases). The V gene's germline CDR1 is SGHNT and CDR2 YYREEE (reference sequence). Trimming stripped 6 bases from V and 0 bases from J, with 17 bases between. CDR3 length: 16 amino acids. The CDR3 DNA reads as TGTGCCAGCAACAAAGGCGGGGTGGCTAGCACAGATACGCAGTATTTT. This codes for CASNKGGVASTDTQYF.

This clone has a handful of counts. The CDR3 bases are TGTGCCAGCAGTCCCAGTTTTGAGCAGTTCTTC. This encodes CASSPSFEQFF. The rearrangement links TRBV6-5 to TRBJ2-1, with D uncertain. The V and J ends lost 5 bases and 9 bases respectively, with 8 bases between them. Per the germline V gene, CDR1 is MNHEY and CDR2 is SVGAGI. The CDR3 sequence is 11 residues long.

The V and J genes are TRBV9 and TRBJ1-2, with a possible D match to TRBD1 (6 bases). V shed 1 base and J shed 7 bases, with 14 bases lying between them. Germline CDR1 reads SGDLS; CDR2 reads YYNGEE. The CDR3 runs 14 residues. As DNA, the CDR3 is TGTGCCAGCAGCGTATCAGGGGCTCAGGCTGGCTACACCTTC. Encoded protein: CASSVSGAQAGYTF.

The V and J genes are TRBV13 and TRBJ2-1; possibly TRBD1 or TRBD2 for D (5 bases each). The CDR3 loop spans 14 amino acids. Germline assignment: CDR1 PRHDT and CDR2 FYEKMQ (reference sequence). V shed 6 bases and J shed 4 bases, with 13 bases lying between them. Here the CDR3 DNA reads TGTGCCAGCAGTTCGTGGGGGAATTACAATGAGCAGTTCTTC. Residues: CASSSWGNYNEQFF.

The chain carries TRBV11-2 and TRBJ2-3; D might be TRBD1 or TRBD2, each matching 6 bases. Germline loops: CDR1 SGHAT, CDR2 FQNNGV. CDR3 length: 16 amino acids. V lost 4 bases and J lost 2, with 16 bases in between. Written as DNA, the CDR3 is TGTGCCAGCAGCTCGGGACACCGACTAGACACAGATACGCAGTATTTT. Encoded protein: CASSSGHRLDTDTQYF. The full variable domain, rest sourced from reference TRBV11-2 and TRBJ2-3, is EAGVAQSPRYKIIEKRQSVAFWCNPISGHATLYWYQQILGQGPKLLIQFQNNGVVDDSQLPKDRFSAERLKGVDSTLKIQPAKLEDSAVYLCASSSGHRLDTDTQYFGPGTRLTVL.

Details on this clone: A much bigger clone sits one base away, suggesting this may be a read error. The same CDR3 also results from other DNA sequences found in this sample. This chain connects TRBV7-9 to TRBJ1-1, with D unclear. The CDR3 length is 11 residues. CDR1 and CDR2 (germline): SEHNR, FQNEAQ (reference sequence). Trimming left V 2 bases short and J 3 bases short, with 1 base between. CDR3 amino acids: CASSLYTEAFF. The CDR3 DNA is TGTGCCAGCAGCTTATACACTGAAGCTTTCTTT.

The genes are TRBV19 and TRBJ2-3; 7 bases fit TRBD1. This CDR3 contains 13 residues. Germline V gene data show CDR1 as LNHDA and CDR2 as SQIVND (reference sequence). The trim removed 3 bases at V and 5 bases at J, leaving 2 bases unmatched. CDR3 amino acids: CASSINRGDTQYF. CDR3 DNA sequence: TGTGCCAGTAGTATTAACAGGGGAGATACGCAGTATTTT.

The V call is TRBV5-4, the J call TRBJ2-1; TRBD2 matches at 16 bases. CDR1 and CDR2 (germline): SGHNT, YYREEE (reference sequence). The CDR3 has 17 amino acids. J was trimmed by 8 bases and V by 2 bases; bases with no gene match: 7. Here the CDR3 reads CASSFGTSGRAVDEQFF. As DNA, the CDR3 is TGTGCCAGCAGCTTCGGGACTAGCGGGAGGGCCGTGGATGAGCAGTTCTTC.

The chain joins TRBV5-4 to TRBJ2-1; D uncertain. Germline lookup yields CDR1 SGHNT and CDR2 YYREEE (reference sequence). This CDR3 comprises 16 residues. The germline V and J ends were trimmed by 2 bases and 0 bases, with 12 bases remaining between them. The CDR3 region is CASSFKQFVSYNEQFF. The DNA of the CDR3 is TGTGCCAGCAGCTTCAAACAATTCGTCTCCTACAATGAGCAGTTCTTC. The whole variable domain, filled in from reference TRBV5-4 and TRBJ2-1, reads ETGVTQSPTHLIKTRGQQVTLRCSSQSGHNTVSWYQQALGQGPQFIFQYYREEENGRGNFPPRFSGLQFPNYSSELNVNALELDDSALYLCASSFKQFVSYNEQFFGPGTRLTVL.

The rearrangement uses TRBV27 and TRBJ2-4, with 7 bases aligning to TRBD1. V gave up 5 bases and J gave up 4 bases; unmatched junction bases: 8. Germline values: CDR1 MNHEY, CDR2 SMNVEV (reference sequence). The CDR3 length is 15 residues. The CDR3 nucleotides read TGTGCCAGCAGTCCCTATGGACAGGAAAAAAACATTCAGTACTTC. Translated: CASSPYGQEKNIQYF.

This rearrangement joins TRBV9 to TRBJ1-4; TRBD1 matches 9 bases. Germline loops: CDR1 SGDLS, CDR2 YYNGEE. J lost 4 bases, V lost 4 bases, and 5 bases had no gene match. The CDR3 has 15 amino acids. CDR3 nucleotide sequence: TGTGCCAGCAGCATTCGGACAGGGGTTAATGAAAAACTGTTTTTT. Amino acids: CASSIRTGVNEKLFF.

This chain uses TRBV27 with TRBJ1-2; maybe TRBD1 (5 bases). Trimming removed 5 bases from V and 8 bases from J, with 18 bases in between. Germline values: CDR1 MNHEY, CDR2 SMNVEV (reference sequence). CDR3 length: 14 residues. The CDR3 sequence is CASSPNQAREGYTF. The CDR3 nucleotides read TGTGCCAGCAGTCCAAATCAGGCCAGGGAGGGCTACACCTTC.

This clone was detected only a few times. CDR3 DNA: TGTGCCAGCAGGTCAGGTGGACCAGACAATGAGCAGTTCTTC. It yields the protein CASRSGGPDNEQFF. The gene calls are TRBV2 and TRBJ2-1; no definite D call. The CDR3 is made up of 14 amino acids. Germline V gene data show CDR1 as SNHLY and CDR2 as FYNNEI. V lost 6 bases and J lost 5, with 14 bases in between.

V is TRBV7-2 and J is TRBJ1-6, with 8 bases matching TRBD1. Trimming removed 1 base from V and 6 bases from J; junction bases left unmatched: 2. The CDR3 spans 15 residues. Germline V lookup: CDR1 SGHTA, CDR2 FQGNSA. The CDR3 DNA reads TGTGCCAGCAGCTTAGGGACAGGGAGTAATTCACCCCTCCACTTT. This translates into CASSLGTGSNSPLHF.

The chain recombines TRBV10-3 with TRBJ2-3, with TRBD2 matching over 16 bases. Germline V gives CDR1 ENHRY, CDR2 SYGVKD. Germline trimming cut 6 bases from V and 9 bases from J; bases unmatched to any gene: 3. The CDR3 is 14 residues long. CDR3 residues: CAIRGTSGRDTQYF. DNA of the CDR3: TGTGCCATCAGAGGGACTAGCGGGAGGGACACGCAGTATTTT.

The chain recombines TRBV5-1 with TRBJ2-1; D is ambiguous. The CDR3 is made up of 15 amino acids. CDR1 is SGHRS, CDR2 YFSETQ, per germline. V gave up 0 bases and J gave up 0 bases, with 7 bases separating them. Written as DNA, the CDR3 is TGCGCCAGCAGCTTGGACTACAGCTCCTACAATGAGCAGTTCTTC. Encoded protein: CASSLDYSSYNEQFF.